This TCR beta chain was recovered during a study of early T cells in non-severe SARS-CoV-2 infection. Across the study: It was bulk RNA from unsorted whole blood that was sequenced, and the chains were unpaired. Findings and limits, study-wide: VDJdb matching favored anti-spike CD8 responses, missing private and CD4 specificities.

As part of library construction, unique molecular identifiers were attached to individual cDNA molecules. TCRdb re-called the 5' RACE reads with MiXCR, one entry per CDR3 protein. This repertoire shows 110,000 or so distinct CDR3 sequences, 9% to 13% found once; its top ten account for less than 3.5%. This CDR3 is built from 15 residues. Deletions cut 0 bases from V and 5 bases from J, with 14 bases between. The germline V gene encodes CDR1 DFQATT and CDR2 SNEGSKA (reference sequence). This clonotype has just a few counts. The antigen remains unidentified. This chain links TRBV20-1 with TRBJ1-5; a weak D match, TRBD1 (5 bases). The sequenced material came from whole blood. The receptor comes from an adult who was a healthcare worker with PCR-confirmed SARS-CoV-2 infection or an uninfected control (not recorded which). The CDR3: CSARDPQGRHQPQHF. The CDR3 nucleotides are TGCAGTGCTAGAGATCCCCAGGGCAGGCATCAGCCCCAGCATTTT.